This T cell receptor (beta chain) was captured in a study of cytomegalovirus exposure and HLA in healthy donors. Study results and limitations: In vitro experiments confirmed that three CMV-associated chains were specific for CMV antigens. Some public TCRs appeared in many individuals, while most sequences were rare.

With respect to this clone: Antigen unknown.

The repertoire was sequenced with immunoSEQ multiplex PCR; TCRdb's copy has only in-frame clones and lacks some. The repertoire holds under 250,000 clones, about nine tenths seen once, with approximately 2% in the top ten. This TCR was recovered from a woman between 18 and 30 years old in good health and CMV-seropositive. Material: PBMCs.

The CDR3, as DNA: TGTGCCAGCAGGGAGAACAATGAGCAGTTCTTC. It specifies CASRENNEQFF. The genes are TRBV7-9 and TRBJ2-1; D is ambiguous. The germline gives CDR1 SEHNR, CDR2 FQNEAQ (reference sequence). The CDR3 consists of 11 residues. Trimming removed 6 bases at V and 5 bases at J, with 5 bases between.